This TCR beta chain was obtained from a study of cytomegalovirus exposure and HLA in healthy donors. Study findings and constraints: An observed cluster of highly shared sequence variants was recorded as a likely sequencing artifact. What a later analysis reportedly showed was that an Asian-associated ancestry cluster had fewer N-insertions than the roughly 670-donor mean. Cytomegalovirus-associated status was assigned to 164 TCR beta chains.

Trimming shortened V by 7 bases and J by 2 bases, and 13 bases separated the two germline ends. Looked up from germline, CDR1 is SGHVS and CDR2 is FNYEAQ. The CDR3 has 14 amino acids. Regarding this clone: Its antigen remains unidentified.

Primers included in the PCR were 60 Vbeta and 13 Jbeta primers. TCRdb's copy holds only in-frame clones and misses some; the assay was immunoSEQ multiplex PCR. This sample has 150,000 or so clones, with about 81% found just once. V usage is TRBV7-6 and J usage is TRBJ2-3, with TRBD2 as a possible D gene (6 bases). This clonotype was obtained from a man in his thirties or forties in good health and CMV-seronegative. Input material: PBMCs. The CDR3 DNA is TGTGCCAGCAATGTTGGCGGGAACACAGATACGCAGTATTTT. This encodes CASNVGGNTDTQYF.